The 5 T cell receptor beta chains below come from one sample, sequenced in a study of shared clonotypes between healthy human individuals. Produced via immunoSEQ multiplex PCR; TCRdb's table is partial and in-frame only. The sample has approximately 340,000 clones, 74% seen once; the top ten hold 9% to 12%. Sequenced input: memory CD4+ T cells sorted from blood. Specified subset: CD45RA-negative fraction. The receptors shown here come from a man aged 25-45 years in good health.

The CDR3 DNA reads as TGTGCCAGCAGCCCCCTCCCGCAGGGGATCGTGCCTAATGAAAAACTGTTTTTT. This codes for CASSPLPQGIVPNEKLFF. V is TRBV5-5 and J is TRBJ1-4, with D perhaps TRBD1 (6 bases). This CDR3 contains 18 residues. V was pared by 4 bases and J by 3 bases, with 22 bases between. Germline values: CDR1 SGHKS, CDR2 YYEKEE (reference sequence). Full variable domain (missing parts from reference TRBV5-5 and TRBJ1-4): DAGVTQSPTHLIKTRGQQVTLRCSPISGHKSVSWYQQVLGQGPQFIFQYYEKEERGRGNFPDRFSARQFPNYSSELNVNALLLGDSALYLCASSPLPQGIVPNEKLFFGSGTQLSVL.

The chain uses TRBV29-1 and TRBJ1-1; D gene ambiguous. Germline-derived CDR1 and CDR2 are SQVTM and ANQGSEA. The CDR3 loop spans 13 amino acids. V lost 4 bases and J lost 7, with 16 bases in between. CDR3 sequence reads: CSVVAVQWGEAFF. CDR3 sequence (DNA): TGCAGCGTTGTCGCAGTCCAATGGGGTGAAGCTTTCTTT.

This clone appeared many times. This chain connects TRBV4-1 to TRBJ2-5, with 9 bases matching TRBD2. Trimming cost V 6 bases and J 1 base; bases outside gene matches: 3. This CDR3 is built from 14 residues. Germline V lookup: CDR1 MGHRA, CDR2 YSYEKL. The chain's CDR3 is CASRAGGGQETQYF. The CDR3 DNA sequence: TGCGCCAGCAGGGCGGGAGGGGGCCAAGAGACCCAGTACTTC.

This clone is a singleton in its sample. V gene TRBV28 combines with J gene TRBJ1-5; TRBD1 matches at 7 bases. Losses at the gene ends were 9 bases for V and 5 bases for J; bases not matched to a gene: 10. Germline V gene data show CDR1 as MDHEN and CDR2 as SYDVKM. The CDR3 sequence is 14 residues long. The CDR3 region has the DNA TGTGCCAGTATAGTCCGGGACAGAGATCAGCCCCAGCATTTT. Protein product: CASIVRDRDQPQHF.

The chain combines TRBV5-6 with TRBJ1-2, with TRBD1 matching 10 bases. CDR1 is SGHDT and CDR2 is YYEEEE in the germline V gene. The ends lost 3 bases at V and 7 bases at J; junction bases unmatched: 6. The CDR3 has 14 amino acids. CDR3 sequence (DNA): TGTGCCAGCAGCTACGACAGGGGGCAAGGTGGCTACACCTTC. Translating gives CASSYDRGQGGYTF.